These T cell receptor beta chains were read from a single sample in a study of cytomegalovirus exposure and HLA in healthy donors. Sequenced by immunoSEQ multiplex PCR; TCRdb stores in-frame clones only, minus some. The sample shows around 200,000 clones, over 80% of them seen only once. Sample: PBMCs. Source of these receptors: a woman aged 50 to 65 in good health and CMV-seropositive. CDR3s include the opening cysteine and the closing phenylalanine or tryptophan. A D gene is named only where the DNA matches it firmly. Size values are once, few and many counts, or a class for expanded clones, and some rows have none.

j_call cdr3_length clone_size d_call v_call cdr3_aa cdr3_nt
TRBJ2-3 14 . TRBD2 TRBV9 CASSVVAGADTQYF TGTGCCAGCAGCGTAGTTGCGGGGGCAGATACGCAGTATTTT
TRBJ1-1 13 few . TRBV19 CASRAQGRTEAFF TGTGCCAGTAGAGCTCAAGGGAGGACTGAAGCTTTCTTT
TRBJ1-6 16 . . TRBV7-2 CATGFRGSSYNSPLHF TGTGCCACCGGATTCAGGGGTAGCTCCTATAATTCACCCCTCCACTTT
TRBJ1-5 16 . TRBD1 TRBV27 CASSLYGTGSDQPQHF TGTGCCAGCAGTTTATACGGGACAGGGTCCGATCAGCCCCAGCATTTT
TRBJ1-4 16 . . TRBV7-2 CASSLEVQGYKEKLFF TGTGCCAGCAGCCTAGAGGTCCAGGGTTACAAGGAAAAACTGTTTTTT
TRBJ2-2 13 . . TRBV7-9 CASSSDRQGELFF TGTGCCAGCAGCTCGGACAGACAAGGGGAGCTGTTTTTT
TRBJ2-3 18 . . TRBV4-3 CASSQKYPGRSSTDTQYF TGCGCCAGCAGCCAAAAATACCCGGGTCGTTCTAGCACAGATACGCAGTATTTT
TRBJ1-1 14 few . TRBV18 CASSPSRENTEAFF TGTGCCAGCTCACCGAGTCGGGAGAACACTGAAGCTTTCTTT
TRBJ1-1 13 . TRBD1 TRBV28 CASSLSVRGATFF TGTGCCAGCAGTTTAAGCGTCAGGGGGGCAACTTTCTTT
TRBJ1-3 12 few . TRBV30 CAWKRSGNTIYF TGTGCCTGGAAAAGGAGTGGAAACACCATATATTTT